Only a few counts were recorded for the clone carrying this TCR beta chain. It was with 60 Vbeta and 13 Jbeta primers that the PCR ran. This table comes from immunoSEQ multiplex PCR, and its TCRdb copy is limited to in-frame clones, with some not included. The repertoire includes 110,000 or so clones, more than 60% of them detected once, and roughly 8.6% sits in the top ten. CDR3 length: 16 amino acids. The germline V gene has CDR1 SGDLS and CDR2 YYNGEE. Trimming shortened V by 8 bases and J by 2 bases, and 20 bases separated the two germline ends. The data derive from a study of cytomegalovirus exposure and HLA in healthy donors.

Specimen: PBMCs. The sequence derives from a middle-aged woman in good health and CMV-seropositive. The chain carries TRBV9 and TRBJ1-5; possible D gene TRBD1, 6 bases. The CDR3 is CARPPGGGRGNQPQHF. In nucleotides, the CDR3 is TGTGCCAGACCCCCGGGGGGGGGCCGTGGCAATCAGCCCCAGCATTTT. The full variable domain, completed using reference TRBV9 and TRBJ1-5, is DSGVTQTPKHLITATGQRVTLRCSPRSGDLSVYWYQQSLDQGLQFLIQYYNGEERAKGNILERFSAQQFPDLHSELNLSSLELGDSALYFCARPPGGGRGNQPQHFGDGTRLSIL.